This is a list of T cell receptor beta chains from one sample in a study of blood T cell repertoires in COVID-19. The data were produced by immunoSEQ multiplex PCR, yet TCRdb's version contains in-frame clones alone and is incomplete. The sample lists under 150,000 clones; about 91% were seen once. Sequences were obtained from peripheral blood. Receptors were obtained from a human donor in a cohort sampled during active COVID-19. CDR3s include the opening cysteine and the closing phenylalanine or tryptophan.

TRBJ1-3 | TRBV5-5 | CASSIDSRALGNTIYF
TRBJ2-5 | TRBV7-9 | CASSLGTLQETQYF
TRBJ1-4 | TRBV19 | CASSIREKLFF
TRBJ1-4 | TRBV30 | CAWTKQGEGEKLFF
TRBJ2-1 | TRBV4-3 | CASSQSPGGAYNEQFF
TRBJ2-7 | TRBV18 | CASSPTGGVDEQYF
TRBJ1-1 | TRBV4-1 | CASSHGQVSNTEAFF
TRBJ2-2 | TRBV9 | CASSTNSGGPNTGELFF
TRBJ1-2 | TRBV18 | CASSPGGQVDGYTF
TRBJ1-2 | TRBV18 | CASSPILSQAGFYGYTF
TRBJ1-3 | TRBV30 | CAWSRGTGVISGNTIYF
TRBJ1-2 | TRBV6-5 | CAISRPGQGSYGYTF
TRBJ1-1 | TRBV12-3/TRBV12-4 | CASHSVMNTEAFF
TRBJ2-7 | TRBV3-1/TRBV3-2 | CASSQENGGSSYEQYF
TRBJ2-7 | TRBV5-1 | CASSLESSRAYEQYF
TRBJ1-3 | TRBV7-9 | CASSSILSEAGNTIYF
TRBJ2-7 | TRBV6-4 | CASSDIGYRDEQYF
TRBJ2-7 | TRBV6-5 | CASKGQVLSGEQYF
TRBJ2-7 | TRBV27 | CASSLTSGGLYEQYF
TRBJ1-4 | TRBV7-9 | CASTTRGDREGEKLFF
TRBJ1-2 | TRBV19 | CASSTGGGYGYTF
TRBJ2-5 | TRBV30 | CAWSVLAGPTPQETQYF
TRBJ2-1 | TRBV11-2 | CASSFPRGGPEQFF
TRBJ1-5 | TRBV2 | CASSEASPPGTGGDQPQHF
TRBJ1-4 | TRBV24-1 | CATSDPAQGRGNEKLFF
TRBJ2-5 | TRBV5-6 | CASSLDRGETQYF
TRBJ2-7 | TRBV7-2 | CASSLALRASYEQYF
TRBJ2-2 | TRBV2 | CAGSGQGGGELFF
TRBJ1-2 | TRBV3-1/TRBV3-2 | CASRGSGGYTF
TRBJ2-2 | TRBV5-4 | CASSSQGDTGELFF
TRBJ2-5 | TRBV5-1 | CASSLARAGGETQYF
TRBJ2-7 | TRBV4-1 | CASSQGTSTYEQYF
TRBJ2-3 | TRBV7-9 | CASSLDLGGTDTQYF
TRBJ2-3 | TRBV6-5 | CASRGPGSTDTQYF
TRBJ2-2 | TRBV9 | CAIPGPALAGLNTGELFF
TRBJ2-5 | TRBV9 | CASSRAGPNQETQYF
TRBJ1-2 | TRBV2 | CASIILGSYGYTF
TRBJ2-7 | TRBV5-4 | CASSLAGTSGIHEQYF
TRBJ1-5 | TRBV18 | CASSPGTGGQPQHF
TRBJ2-1 | TRBV7-2 | CASSFGLAGGLSSYNEQFF